The 23 T cell receptor beta chains listed next were all sequenced from one sample in a study of blood T cell repertoires in COVID-19. Repertoires were generated with immunoSEQ multiplex PCR, while TCRdb's copy carries only in-frame clones and drops some. The sample includes 150,000 or so clones, 75% to 90% of them seen just once. The sample was peripheral blood. The receptors here all came from a man between 18 and 35 years old with COVID-19, enrolled during active disease.

The V and J genes are TRBV6-5 and TRBJ2-5; TRBD2 agrees at 9 bases. The trim removed 4 bases at V and 5 bases at J, leaving 11 bases unmatched. CDR1 and CDR2 (germline): MNHEY, SVGAGI. CDR3 length: 16 amino acids. The chain's CDR3 is CASSSPRSGSGETQYF. In nucleotides, the CDR3 is TGTGCCAGCAGTTCCCCGCGTAGCGGGAGTGGGGAGACCCAGTACTTC.

The chain has TRBV9 and TRBJ1-1, with D perhaps matching TRBD1 (5 bases). Trimming removed 4 bases from V and 1 base from J, with 14 bases in between. Per the germline V gene, CDR1 is SGDLS and CDR2 is YYNGEE. CDR3 length: 15 amino acids. CDR3 in DNA: TGTGCCAGCAGCATATCAGGGTTGGGGAACACTGAAGCTTTCTTT. Translation gives CASSISGLGNTEAFF. Full variable domain (outside the CDR3, taken from reference TRBV9 and TRBJ1-1): DSGVTQTPKHLITATGQRVTLRCSPRSGDLSVYWYQQSLDQGLQFLIQYYNGEERAKGNILERFSAQQFPDLHSELNLSSLELGDSALYFCASSISGLGNTEAFFGQGTRLTVV.

The chain carries TRBV11-2 and TRBJ2-6; TRBD1 is a possible D gene (5 bases). This CDR3 has 15 residues. In germline, CDR1 is SGHAT, CDR2 FQNNGV. V lost 8 bases, J lost 2 bases, and 13 bases lay in between. The CDR3 region is CASDRFPTGANVLTF. The CDR3 DNA is TGTGCCAGCGACAGATTTCCCACTGGGGCCAACGTCCTGACTTTC.

CDR3: CASSSSGYNEQFF. CDR3 DNA: TGTGCCAGCAGTTCTAGCGGGTACAATGAGCAGTTCTTC. The chain uses TRBV14 and TRBJ2-1; 8 bases align to TRBD2. The CDR3 is made up of 13 amino acids. Germline V lookup: CDR1 SGHDN, CDR2 FVKESK. J gave up 4 bases and V 6 bases, and 2 bases lay outside the gene matches.

The V gene is TRBV29-1, the J gene TRBJ1-1; D unclear. The V gene lost 2 bases and the J gene lost 11 bases, with 9 bases spanning the gap. The CDR3 loop spans 10 amino acids. Per the germline V gene, CDR1 is SQVTM and CDR2 is ANQGSEA. CDR3: CSVEPRRAFF. For the CDR3, the DNA is TGCAGCGTTGAACCTCGGAGGGCTTTCTTT. The full variable domain, completed using reference TRBV29-1 and TRBJ1-1, is SAVISQKPSRDICQRGTSLTIQCQVDSQVTMMFWYRQQPGQSLTLIATANQGSEATYESGFVIDKFPISRPNLTFSTLTVSNMSPEDSSIYLCSVEPRRAFFGQGTRLTVV.

The chain is built from TRBV28 and TRBJ1-3; 7 positions match TRBD1. The ends lost 8 bases at V and 0 bases at J; junction bases unmatched: 13. This CDR3 is 17 amino acids long. Germline CDR1 and CDR2: MDHEN and SYDVKM. The CDR3 reads CASGEGAPLSSGNTIYF. CDR3 bases: TGTGCCAGCGGTGAGGGGGCTCCTCTCAGCTCTGGAAACACCATATATTTT.

The chain uses TRBV7-9 and TRBJ2-7; TRBD1 might be the D (5 bases). V lost 5 bases to trimming and J lost 3 bases, with 8 bases between them. Germline CDR1 reads SEHNR; CDR2 reads FQNEAQ (reference sequence). The CDR3 covers 12 residues. The CDR3 nucleotides are TGTGCCAGCAGCCCGACAGACTACGAGCAGTACTTC. It translates to CASSPTDYEQYF.

This clone occurred once. Mismatch with germline at one junction end may stem from a read error. This chain uses TRBV27 with TRBJ1-4; D might be TRBD1 (6 bases). This CDR3 spans 16 amino acids. Germline CDR1 MNHEY, CDR2 SMNVEV (reference sequence). The CDR3: CASSSRTGDIREKLLF. DNA for the CDR3: TGTGCCAGCAGTTCGAGGACCGGGGACATTCGTGAAAAACTGCTTTTT.

The genes are TRBV1 and TRBJ2-3; the D call TRBD2 from the table was never checked on the DNA. TRBV1 is a pseudogene locus. The CDR3 covers 19 residues. The CDR3: CTSSQDTPQSGRRTDTQYF. The CDR3, as DNA: TGCACCAGCAGCCAAGATACCCCCCAAAGCGGGAGGAGGACAGATACGCAGTATTTT.

The V gene is TRBV19, the J gene TRBJ1-4; D uncertain. Germline-derived CDR1 and CDR2 are LNHDA and SQIVND (reference sequence). V was trimmed by 5 bases and J by 4 bases, leaving 14 bases between them. The CDR3 runs 15 residues. The CDR3 DNA sequence: TGTGCCAGTAGTCCCTGGACGGGGATTAATGAAAAACTGTTTTTT. Translating gives CASSPWTGINEKLFF. The entire variable domain, with the rest obtained from reference TRBV19 and TRBJ1-4, is as follows: DGGITQSPKYLFRKEGQNVTLSCEQNLNHDAMYWYRQDPGQGLRLIYYSQIVNDFQKGDIAEGYSVSREKKESFPLTVTSAQKNPTAFYLCASSPWTGINEKLFFGSGTQLSVL.

This chain uses TRBV15 with TRBJ2-7; 8 bases match TRBD1. The germline V gene encodes CDR1 LNHNV and CDR2 YYDKDF (reference sequence). V lost 0 bases to trimming and J lost 2 bases; unmatched junction nucleotides: 6. The CDR3 runs 16 residues. CDR3 DNA: TGTGCCACCAGCAGAGAGGGTGAGACAGGGGCCTACGAGCAGTACTTC. It specifies CATSREGETGAYEQYF.

In DNA, the CDR3 is TGTGCCAGCAGCTCGACAGAGTACGAGCAGTACTTC. Its protein product is CASSSTEYEQYF. The J gene is TRBJ2-7, the V gene TRBV28, with D maybe TRBD1 (5 bases). This CDR3 contains 12 residues. Trimming left V 6 bases short and J 4 bases short, with 10 bases between. Germline-derived CDR1 and CDR2 are MDHEN and SYDVKM. The complete variable domain, with remaining parts taken from reference TRBV28 and TRBJ2-7, reads DVKVTQSSRYLVKRTGEKVFLECVQDMDHENMFWYRQDPGLGLRLIYFSYDVKMKEKGDIPEGYSVSREKKERFSLILESASTNQTSMYLCASSSTEYEQYFGPGTRLTVT.

This chain uses TRBV27 with TRBJ2-1, with no clear D. Germline CDR1 reads MNHEY; CDR2 reads SMNVEV (reference sequence). There are 14 residues in the CDR3. Trimming removed 5 bases at V and 0 bases at J, with 8 bases between. This CDR3 is CASSTPSSYNEQFF. The CDR3 nucleotides read TGTGCCAGCAGTACCCCGAGCTCCTACAATGAGCAGTTCTTC.

The rearrangement links TRBV7-2 to TRBJ2-5; tentatively, D is TRBD1 (5 bases). The CDR3 runs 16 residues. From germline, CDR1 is SGHTA and CDR2 FQGNSA. V shed 4 bases and J shed 3 bases, with 18 bases lying between them. In nucleotides, the CDR3 is TGTGCCAGCAGCTCCCCCGCCGGGCCCAGGGAAGAGACCCAGTACTTC. Translation: CASSSPAGPREETQYF. The variable domain in full, with the rest retrieved from reference TRBV7-2 and TRBJ2-5, is GAGVSQSPSNKVTEKGKDVELRCDPISGHTALYWYRQSLGQGLEFLIYFQGNSAPDKSGLPSDRFSAERTGGSVSTLTIQRTQQEDSAVYLCASSSPAGPREETQYFGPGTRLLVL.

The V gene is TRBV12-3 or TRBV12-4, the J gene TRBJ2-7; D is unclear. The length of the CDR3 is 12 residues. V lost 3 bases to trimming and J lost 1 base, with 4 bases between them. The CDR3 reads CASSFVSYEQYF. CDR3 coding DNA: TGTGCCAGCAGTTTTGTATCCTACGAGCAGTACTTC.

This chain connects TRBV6-5 to TRBJ2-7; TRBD1 is a possible D gene (5 bases). The germline gives CDR1 MNHEY, CDR2 SVGAGI. V shed 2 bases and J shed 7 bases, with 15 bases lying between them. CDR3 length: 14 amino acids. Here the CDR3 DNA reads TGTGCCAGCAGTTACGGGGCTCCCTCGCGGGAGCAGTACTTC. The encoded protein is CASSYGAPSREQYF.

CDR3 amino acids: CASRAGTDYGYTF. CDR3 DNA sequence: TGTGCCAGCAGGGCCGGGACAGACTATGGCTACACCTTC. This sequence joins TRBV6-6 and TRBJ1-2, with 7 positions matching TRBD1. The V segment lost 6 bases and the J segment 3 bases; nucleotides outside the gene matches: 4. Per the germline V gene, CDR1 is MNHNY and CDR2 is SVGAGI (reference sequence). This CDR3 contains 13 residues.

J is TRBJ2-7 and V is TRBV9; 9 bases fit TRBD2. This CDR3 is built from 16 residues. V dropped 0 bases and J dropped 1; count of bases not matched to a gene: 5. Germline-derived CDR1 and CDR2 are SGDLS and YYNGEE. The CDR3 nucleotides are TGTGCCAGCAGCGTAGGTCTAGCGGGAACGTCCTACGAGCAGTACTTC. Translating it yields CASSVGLAGTSYEQYF.

V and J are TRBV6-2 or TRBV6-3 and TRBJ1-2; a weak D match, TRBD1 (5 bases). The CDR3 extends over 18 amino acids. Trimming pared 0 bases from V and 7 bases from J, leaving 24 bases between. CDR1 MNHEY and CDR2 SVGEGT come from the germline V gene. CDR3 region: CASSYSRYRRVIEVGYTF. The CDR3, as DNA: TGTGCCAGCAGTTACTCGAGGTATCGCAGGGTAATTGAAGTTGGCTACACCTTC.

The V call is TRBV7-9, the J call TRBJ1-1; D gene unclear. This CDR3 region has 15 residues. V gave up 1 base and J gave up 1 base, with 10 bases separating them. Germline CDR1 SEHNR, CDR2 FQNEAQ (reference sequence). The CDR3: CASSLVVRGNTEAFF. As DNA, the CDR3 is TGTGCCAGCAGCTTAGTCGTCCGGGGGAACACTGAAGCTTTCTTT.

The chain couples TRBV28 to TRBJ2-1; D is perhaps TRBD1 (6 bases). This CDR3 has 15 amino acids. The germline CDR1 and CDR2 sequences are MDHEN and SYDVKM. The V end was cut by 3 bases, the J end by 2 bases, with 11 bases between. CDR3 loop: CASSFGAGAYNEQFF. In DNA, the CDR3 is TGTGCCAGCAGTTTCGGGGCAGGGGCCTACAATGAGCAGTTCTTC.

This chain joins TRBV10-1 and TRBJ2-3, with no clear D. This CDR3 comprises 13 residues. The V end was cut by 2 bases, the J end by 5 bases, with 8 bases between. In germline, CDR1 is WNHNN, CDR2 SYGVQD (reference sequence). The CDR3 reads CASSEPTRDTQYF. DNA for the CDR3: TGCGCCAGCAGTGAGCCCACAAGAGATACGCAGTATTTT.

V is TRBV3-1 (or the pseudogene TRBV3-2) and J is TRBJ2-3; D might be TRBD1 (6 bases). The CDR3 has 15 residues. The germline V and J ends were trimmed by 1 base and 2 bases, with 10 bases remaining between them. Looked up from germline, CDR1 is LGHDT and CDR2 is YNNKEL (reference sequence). In nucleotides, the CDR3 is TGTGCCAGCAGCCAAGTAAGGGGGTCCACAGATACGCAGTATTTT. It yields the protein CASSQVRGSTDTQYF.